This note documents a single T cell receptor (beta chain) sequence. This entry belongs to a study of blood T cell repertoires in COVID-19. Study information: Samples representing acute and convalescent COVID-19 were sourced from the United States, Italy and Spain. PBMCs, B-cell-depleted T cells, or T cells provided the cDNA or gDNA that made up the material.

The authors' processing: Amplification from reference gene primers served as the basis for estimated nucleated cell counts. Profiled with immunoSEQ multiplex PCR; TCRdb holds only in-frame clones, not every one. V, J and clone size reflect that table, while D and trimming were determined from the DNA. The sample yields around 260,000 clones, about 88% seen once. V was shortened by 11 bases and J by 0 bases, with 17 bases between the two germline ends. The CDR3 is 15 residues long. Germline assignment: CDR1 MDHEN and CDR2 SYDVKM. The chain links TRBV28 to TRBJ1-5, with D possibly TRBD1 on 6 matching bases. Sequenced input: peripheral blood. This receptor was taken from a man younger than 35 with active or convalescent COVID-19. The CDR3 nucleotides read TGTGCCGGGGGGGGACACCAATATAGCAATCAGCCCCAGCATTTT. It encodes CAGGGHQYSNQPQHF.